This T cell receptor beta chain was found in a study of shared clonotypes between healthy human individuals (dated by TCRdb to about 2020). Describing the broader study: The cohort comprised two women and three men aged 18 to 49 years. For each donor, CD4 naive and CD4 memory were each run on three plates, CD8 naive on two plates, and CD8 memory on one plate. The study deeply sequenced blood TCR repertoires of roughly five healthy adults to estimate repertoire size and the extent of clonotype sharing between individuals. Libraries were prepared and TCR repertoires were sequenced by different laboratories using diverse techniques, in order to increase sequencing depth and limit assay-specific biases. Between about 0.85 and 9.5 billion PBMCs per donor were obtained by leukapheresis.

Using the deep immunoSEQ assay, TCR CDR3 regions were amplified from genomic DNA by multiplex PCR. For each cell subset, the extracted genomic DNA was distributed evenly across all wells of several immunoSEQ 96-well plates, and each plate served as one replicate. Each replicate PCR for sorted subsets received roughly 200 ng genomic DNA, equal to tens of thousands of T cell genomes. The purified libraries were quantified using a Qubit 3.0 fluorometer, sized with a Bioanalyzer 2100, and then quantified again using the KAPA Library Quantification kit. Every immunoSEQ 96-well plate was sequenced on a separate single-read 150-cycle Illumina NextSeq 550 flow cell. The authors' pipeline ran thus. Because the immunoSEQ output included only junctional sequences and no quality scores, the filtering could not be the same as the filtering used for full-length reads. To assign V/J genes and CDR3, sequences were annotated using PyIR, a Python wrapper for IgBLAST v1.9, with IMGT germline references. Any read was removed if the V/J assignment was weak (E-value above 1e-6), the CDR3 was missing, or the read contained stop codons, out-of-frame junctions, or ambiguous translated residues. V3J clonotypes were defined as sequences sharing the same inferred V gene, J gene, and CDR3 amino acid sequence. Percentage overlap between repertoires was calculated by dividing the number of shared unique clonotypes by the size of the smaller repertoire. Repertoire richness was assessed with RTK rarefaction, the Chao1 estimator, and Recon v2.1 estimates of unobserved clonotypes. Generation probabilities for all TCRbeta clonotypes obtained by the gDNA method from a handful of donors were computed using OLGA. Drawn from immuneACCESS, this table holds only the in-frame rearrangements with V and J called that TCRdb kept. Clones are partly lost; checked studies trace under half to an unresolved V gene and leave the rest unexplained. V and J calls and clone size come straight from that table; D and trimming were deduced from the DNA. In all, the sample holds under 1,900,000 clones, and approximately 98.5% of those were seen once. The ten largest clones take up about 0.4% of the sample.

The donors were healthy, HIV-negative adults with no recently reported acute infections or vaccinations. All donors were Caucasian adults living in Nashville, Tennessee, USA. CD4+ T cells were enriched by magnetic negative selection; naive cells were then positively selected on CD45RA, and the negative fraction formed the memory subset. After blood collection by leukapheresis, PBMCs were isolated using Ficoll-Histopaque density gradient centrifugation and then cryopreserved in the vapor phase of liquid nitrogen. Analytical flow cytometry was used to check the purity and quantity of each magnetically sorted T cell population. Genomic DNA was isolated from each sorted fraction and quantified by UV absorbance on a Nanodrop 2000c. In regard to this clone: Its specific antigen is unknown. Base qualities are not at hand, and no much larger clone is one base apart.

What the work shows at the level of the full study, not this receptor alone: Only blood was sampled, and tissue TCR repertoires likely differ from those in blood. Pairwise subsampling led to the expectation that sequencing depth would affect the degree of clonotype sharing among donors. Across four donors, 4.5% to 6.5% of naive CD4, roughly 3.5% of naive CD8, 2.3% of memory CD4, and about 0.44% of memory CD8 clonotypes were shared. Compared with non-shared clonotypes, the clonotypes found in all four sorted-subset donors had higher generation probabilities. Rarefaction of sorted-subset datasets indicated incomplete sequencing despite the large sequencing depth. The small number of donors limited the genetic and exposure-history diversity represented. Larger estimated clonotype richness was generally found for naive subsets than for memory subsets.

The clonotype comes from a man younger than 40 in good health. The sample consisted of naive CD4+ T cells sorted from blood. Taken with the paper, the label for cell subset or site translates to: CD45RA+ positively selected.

The CDR3 here reads CASSHSLTGSDGYTF. The sequenced DNA: TGTGCCAGCAGCCACTCACTGACAGGGTCCGATGGCTACACCTTC. The chain uses TRBV14 and TRBJ1-2; the junction holds 7 bases that match TRBD1. Sequences SGHDN (CDR1) and FVKESK (CDR2) are obtained from the germline V gene. From the cysteine through the phenylalanine, the CDR3 covers 15 amino acids. CDR3 DNA only is kept here, 45 bases in frame from base 1. Trimming accounts for 3 bases at V and 6 bases at J, while the number of junction bases matched to no gene is 10.